Following are 25 T cell receptor beta chains from one sample sequenced in a study of blood T cell repertoires in COVID-19. Some clones are missing from TCRdb's copy, which holds only in-frame ones; the method was immunoSEQ multiplex PCR. The table shows around 67,000 clones, with about three quarters occurring only once. The sequenced sample was peripheral blood. These receptors originate from a woman in her 70s with acute or convalescent COVID-19.

With respect to this clone: A read error may produce the germline difference seen at one junction end. V is TRBV5-6 and J is TRBJ2-7; D is undetermined. In germline, CDR1 is SGHDT, CDR2 YYEEEE. This CDR3 has 11 residues. The CDR3 spells CASSFREADCF. The CDR3 coding sequence is TGTGCCAGCAGCTTCAGAGAGGCTGATTGCTTC.

J is TRBJ2-1 and V is TRBV29-1, with 10 bases lining up with TRBD1. V lost 6 bases, J lost 8 bases, and 10 bases stayed unmatched. The CDR3 sequence is 14 residues long. CDR1 and CDR2 from the germline V gene are SQVTM and ANQGSEA. In DNA form, the CDR3 reads TGCAGCGTCGAGGACAGGGGGAGTGGGGATGAGCAGTTCTTC. The encoded protein is CSVEDRGSGDEQFF.

This clone was found a few times. J is TRBJ1-1 and V is TRBV28; D may be TRBD1 (6 bases). Germline CDR1 and CDR2: MDHEN and SYDVKM. Trimming pared 4 bases from V and 6 bases from J, leaving 15 bases between. The CDR3 spans 14 residues. This chain's CDR3 is CASSSPPGAAEAFF. For the CDR3, the DNA is TGTGCCAGCAGTTCCCCGCCAGGGGCCGCTGAAGCTTTCTTT.

The chain couples TRBV5-4 to TRBJ2-7, with 9 bases lining up with TRBD2. CDR1 is SGHNT and CDR2 is YYREEE in the germline V gene (reference sequence). CDR3 length: 14 amino acids. V dropped 4 bases and J dropped 2; count of bases not matched to a gene: 4. This CDR3 is CASSGGGATYEQYF. CDR3 coding DNA: TGTGCCAGCAGCGGCGGGGGGGCCACCTACGAGCAGTACTTC.

The J gene is TRBJ2-7, the V gene TRBV9; 9 bases agree with TRBD1. The CDR3 spans 15 residues. The junction had 12 bases not matched to a gene; V was cut back by 4 bases and J by 7 bases. Per the germline V gene, CDR1 is SGDLS and CDR2 is YYNGEE. Here the CDR3 DNA reads TGTGCCAGCAGCCGGACAGGGGAAGTCGGTGTGGAGCAGTACTTC. Translated: CASSRTGEVGVEQYF.

The rearrangement uses TRBV28 and TRBJ1-5; tentatively, D is TRBD1 (6 bases). The CDR3 contains 15 residues. Trimming left V 6 bases short and J 2 bases short, with 14 bases between. The V gene's germline CDR1 is MDHEN and CDR2 SYDVKM. The CDR3 sequence: CASRDTGMGNQPQHF. The CDR3 DNA sequence: TGTGCCAGCAGAGATACAGGGATGGGCAATCAGCCCCAGCATTTT.

V usage is TRBV9 and J usage is TRBJ1-3; D is undetermined. Germline CDR1 SGDLS, CDR2 YYNGEE. Trimming shortened V by 3 bases and J by 2 bases, and 15 bases separated the two germline ends. The CDR3 is made up of 16 amino acids. The CDR3 loop is CASSARERGPGNTIYF. CDR3 coding DNA: TGTGCCAGCAGCGCCCGAGAGCGAGGGCCTGGAAACACCATATATTTT. Using reference TRBV9 and TRBJ1-3 for the parts outside the CDR3, the full variable domain is DSGVTQTPKHLITATGQRVTLRCSPRSGDLSVYWYQQSLDQGLQFLIQYYNGEERAKGNILERFSAQQFPDLHSELNLSSLELGDSALYFCASSARERGPGNTIYFGEGSWLTVV.

CDR3 sequence: CASSYPQGASSEQYF. CDR3 DNA: TGTGCCAGCAGTTACCCACAGGGGGCCTCATCGGAGCAGTACTTC. The chain employs TRBV6-6 and TRBJ2-7, with 9 bases identical to TRBD1. CDR1 is MNHNY, CDR2 SVGAGI, per germline (reference sequence). J was trimmed by 7 bases and V by 2 bases; bases with no gene match: 9. The CDR3 spans 15 residues.

The chain recombines TRBV6-6 with TRBJ2-1, with D maybe TRBD1 (5 bases). V was shortened by 2 bases and J by 4 bases, with 9 bases between the two germline ends. The germline V gene has CDR1 MNHNY and CDR2 SVGAGI (reference sequence). CDR3 length: 14 amino acids. In DNA, the CDR3 is TGTGCCAGCAGTTACCAGGGCCGTTACAATGAGCAGTTCTTC. Amino acid sequence: CASSYQGRYNEQFF.

This chain links TRBV18 with TRBJ1-5; possible D gene TRBD1, 5 bases. Germline loops: CDR1 KGHSH, CDR2 LQKENI. Trimming removed 0 bases at V and 2 bases at J, with 20 bases between. The CDR3 runs 19 residues. The CDR3 here is CASSPPLSLGGRGNQPQHF. The DNA for the CDR3 is TGTGCCAGCTCACCACCGTTGTCATTGGGGGGTCGTGGCAATCAGCCCCAGCATTTT.

CDR3 bases: TGTGCCAGCAACAGACGCGGGGTATACGAGCAGTACTTC. Residues: CASNRRGVYEQYF. The rearrangement joins TRBV6-5 to TRBJ2-7, with D maybe TRBD2 (6 bases). The CDR3 is 13 amino acids. The V and J ends lost 7 bases and 4 bases respectively, with 14 bases between them. Per the germline V gene, CDR1 is MNHEY and CDR2 is SVGAGI.

V usage is TRBV5-1 and J usage is TRBJ2-2; TRBD2 matches 7 bases. Germline-derived CDR1 and CDR2 are SGHRS and YFSETQ. The CDR3 extends over 15 amino acids. V shed 3 bases and J 3 bases; nucleotides not matched to a gene: 5. The CDR3 here is CASSSRAGDTGELFF. In DNA form, the CDR3 reads TGCGCCAGCAGCTCCAGGGCGGGGGACACCGGGGAGCTGTTTTTT.

This clone came up once. The chain combines TRBV3-1 (or the pseudogene TRBV3-2) with TRBJ2-7; 11 bases align to TRBD2. The CDR3 consists of 17 residues. Germline trimming cut 0 bases from V and 6 bases from J; bases unmatched to any gene: 10. Germline lookup yields CDR1 LGHDT and CDR2 YNNKEL (reference sequence). The CDR3: CASSQEEGLAVVGEQYF. Written as DNA, the CDR3 is TGTGCCAGCAGCCAAGAAGAGGGACTAGCGGTGGTTGGCGAGCAGTACTTC.

The chain is built from TRBV29-1 and TRBJ2-1, with 13 bases fitting TRBD2. This CDR3 is 14 amino acids long. V was pared by 7 bases and J by 9 bases, with 9 bases of the junction left unmatched. From germline, CDR1 is SQVTM and CDR2 ANQGSEA. The CDR3 protein is CSAPGTSGTGEQFF. CDR3 DNA: TGCAGCGCCCCCGGGACTAGCGGGACGGGTGAGCAGTTCTTC.

The CDR3 loop is CASSGVGGASEKLFF. The CDR3 coding sequence is TGTGCCAGCAGCGGAGTAGGGGGGGCGAGTGAAAAACTGTTTTTT. This chain links TRBV14 with TRBJ1-4; a possible D gene is TRBD1 (6 bases). This CDR3 region has 15 residues. V lost 5 bases and J lost 7, with 17 bases in between. Germline CDR1 is SGHDN and CDR2 is FVKESK.

V usage is TRBV7-3 and J usage is TRBJ1-2; 9 bases agree with TRBD1. V trimming: 1 base; J trimming: 6 bases; junction bases outside the gene matches: 0. The CDR3 loop spans 13 amino acids. The germline V gene has CDR1 SGHTA and CDR2 FQGTGA. CDR3 coding DNA: TGTGCCAGCAGCTTAAGACAGGGGGATGGCTACACCTTC. Its translation: CASSLRQGDGYTF.

The chain carries TRBV3-1 (or the pseudogene TRBV3-2) and TRBJ1-3, with D unresolved. The CDR3 length is 14 residues. Trimming removed 6 bases at V and 4 bases at J, with 13 bases between. The germline gives CDR1 LGHDT, CDR2 YNNKEL (reference sequence). The CDR3 spells CASRITGVGNTIYF. The CDR3 coding sequence is TGTGCCAGCAGGATCACCGGGGTCGGAAACACCATATATTTT.

The CDR3 region is CASFRDTTNTEAFF. The CDR3 nucleotides read TGCGCCAGCTTCCGGGACACCACGAACACTGAAGCTTTCTTT. The chain recombines TRBV5-1 with TRBJ1-1; D might be TRBD1 (6 bases). CDR1 is SGHRS, CDR2 YFSETQ, per germline. The CDR3 runs 14 residues. With 7 bases removed from V and 1 base from J, the gap between germline ends came to 14 bases.

The V and J genes are TRBV30 and TRBJ2-5; D is possibly TRBD2 (5 bases). CDR1 is GTSNPN and CDR2 is SVGIG in the germline V gene (reference sequence). Trimming took off 2 bases at V and 1 base at J, with 5 bases between the two ends. The CDR3 covers 12 residues. The CDR3 DNA is TGTGCCTGGAGTAGCGGCCAAGAGACCCAGTACTTC. The encoded protein is CAWSSGQETQYF.

The chain employs TRBV28 and TRBJ1-5; D is ambiguous. Looked up from germline, CDR1 is MDHEN and CDR2 is SYDVKM. The ends were cut back, 3 bases at V and 7 bases at J, with 16 bases in the middle. The CDR3 length is 15 residues. CDR3 region: CASSLRRGYDQPQHF. CDR3 in DNA: TGTGCCAGCAGTTTGCGGAGAGGATACGACCAGCCCCAGCATTTT.

The chain combines TRBV6-4 with TRBJ2-1; a possible D gene is TRBD2 (7 bases). Per the germline V gene, CDR1 is MRHNA and CDR2 is SNTAGT. The CDR3 has 15 amino acids. Trimming pared 6 bases from V and 4 bases from J, leaving 16 bases between. The CDR3 sequence: CASSGGLWGYNEQFF. For the CDR3, the DNA is TGTGCCAGCAGCGGGGGGCTCTGGGGATACAATGAGCAGTTCTTC.

The chain links TRBV7-2 to TRBJ1-6, with 9 bases fitting TRBD1. CDR3 length: 15 amino acids. The germline gives CDR1 SGHTA, CDR2 FQGNSA. V lost 4 bases to trimming and J lost 4 bases; unmatched junction nucleotides: 2. The CDR3 here is CASSSDRGYNSPLHF. DNA for the CDR3: TGTGCCAGCAGCTCCGACAGGGGGTATAATTCACCCCTCCACTTT.

The gene calls are TRBV5-1 and TRBJ2-7, with a possible D match to TRBD2 (5 bases). Germline assignment: CDR1 SGHRS and CDR2 YFSETQ. The CDR3 totals 12 residues. The V end was cut by 4 bases, the J end by 4 bases, with 9 bases between. Written as DNA, the CDR3 is TGCGCCAGCAGCACGGGCGGGTACGAGCAGTACTTC. Translation: CASSTGGYEQYF.

The chain is built from TRBV11-2 and TRBJ1-3; D is perhaps TRBD1 (5 bases). CDR1 and CDR2 from the germline V gene are SGHAT and FQNNGV. V gave up 5 bases and J gave up 0 bases, with 17 bases separating them. This CDR3 contains 17 residues. CDR3 sequence reads: CASSTFLGTLSGNTIYF. For the CDR3, the DNA is TGTGCCAGCAGCACCTTTCTCGGGACTCTCTCTGGAAACACCATATATTTT. The full variable domain, in which reference TRBV11-2 and TRBJ1-3 provide the parts outside the CDR3, is EAGVAQSPRYKIIEKRQSVAFWCNPISGHATLYWYQQILGQGPKLLIQFQNNGVVDDSQLPKDRFSAERLKGVDSTLKIQPAKLEDSAVYLCASSTFLGTLSGNTIYFGEGSWLTVV.

The V gene is TRBV28, the J gene TRBJ1-6; 8 bases map to TRBD1. This CDR3 is built from 17 residues. Germline CDR1 reads MDHEN; CDR2 reads SYDVKM. Trimming at V came to 5 bases and at J to 6 bases, leaving 12 bases not matched to a gene. The CDR3 sequence is CASSERGRGRRNSPLHF. In nucleotides, the CDR3 is TGTGCCAGCAGTGAACGAGGCAGGGGGCGGCGTAATTCACCCCTCCACTTT.